The entry below describes one T cell receptor beta chain. The sample's treatment: oral pan-JAK inhibitor, 5-10 mg twice daily. Researchers took lesional scalp punch biopsies and peripheral blood from people who were alopecia areata patients. Once RNA had been extracted, it was reverse transcribed into cDNA to act as the sequencing template. Libraries were prepared by immunoSEQ multiplex PCR; TCRdb keeps only in-frame clonotypes and omits some of them. The sample yields about 250,000 clones, 60% seen once. The length of the CDR3 is 13 residues. Per germline, CDR1 MNHEY and CDR2 SVGAGI. V was pared by 6 bases and J by 1 base, with 9 bases between. These data belong to a study of CD8+ T cells in alopecia areata.

The receptor was isolated from a human donor with alopecia areata. V and J are TRBV6-5 and TRBJ1-1; D remains ambiguous. The material sequenced was CD4+ T cells sorted from blood, taken at week 52, from a patient treated with tofacitinib. The CDR3 is CASRDPGNTEAFF. The DNA for the CDR3 is TGTGCCAGCAGGGATCCCGGGAACACTGAAGCTTTCTTT.